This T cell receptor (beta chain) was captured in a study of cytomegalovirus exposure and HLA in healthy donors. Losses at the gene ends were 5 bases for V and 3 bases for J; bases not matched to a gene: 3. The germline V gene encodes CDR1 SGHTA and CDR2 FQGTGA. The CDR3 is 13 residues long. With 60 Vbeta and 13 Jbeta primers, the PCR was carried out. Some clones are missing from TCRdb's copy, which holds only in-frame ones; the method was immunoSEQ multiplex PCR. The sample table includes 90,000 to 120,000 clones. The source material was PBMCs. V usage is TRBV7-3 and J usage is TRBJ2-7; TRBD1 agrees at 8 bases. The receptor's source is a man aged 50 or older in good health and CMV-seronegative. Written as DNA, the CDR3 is TGTGCCAGCAGCAAGGGGACAGGCTACGAGCAGTACTTC. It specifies CASSKGTGYEQYF.